This TCR beta chain was recorded in a study of vaccination and CD4 T cells after COVID-19. Study information: Cells received overlapping spike peptides from SARS-CoV-2, HCoV-NL63, HCoV-OC43 and HCoV-229E as stimulation. Study-wide findings and caveats: Convalescent patients' vaccine-specific clones were spike mono-reactive in 304 of 307 cases.

As to treatment: approximately 9-day PBMC culture with coronavirus spike peptide pools or control peptides (ViraFEST assay). Cultures of PBMCs, two million per well, were set up with approximately 10 IU/ml IL-2 and 10 ug/ml peptide pools. From germline, CDR1 is DFQATT and CDR2 SNEGSKA (reference sequence). The CDR3 is 15 residues long. Trimming cost V 2 bases and J 2 bases, with 13 bases left between them. A note on this clonotype: The target antigen is unknown.

Cultured CD4+ T-cell DNA underwent Oncomine TCR Beta short-read sequencing. In TCRdb, the PCR reads were re-called with MiXCR into one record per CDR3 protein. The sample shows around 9,600 distinct CDR3 sequences, less than 55% of them seen only once. This chain links TRBV20-1 with TRBJ2-1; D is perhaps TRBD1 (6 bases). The sequencing sample was made of CD4+ T cells from blood, cultured in vitro. The receptor's source is a human donor who had recovered from COVID-19. This CDR3 reads CSARPTQGTYNEQFF. CDR3 sequence (DNA): TGCAGTGCTAGACCAACGCAGGGGACCTACAATGAGCAGTTCTTC.